This T cell receptor (beta chain) is drawn from a study of blood T cells in healthy people across ages. Regarding the study as a whole: Researchers deemed the diversity estimates from one million T cells underestimates.

Then a second PCR, running roughly 6 to 12 cycles, was carried out with a sample-barcoded 5' primer and a J-beta primer mix. A template-switch adaptor containing 12 random nucleotides labeled each cDNA molecule. Paired-end reads containing CDR3 totaled no fewer than 2.5 million for each sample. TCRdb fed the 5' RACE reads into MiXCR, producing one record per CDR3 protein. The repertoire holds about 1.8 million distinct CDR3 sequences, with 49% as singletons. With V trimmed by 0 bases and J by 6 bases, 6 bases remained unmatched. The V gene's germline CDR1 is LGHNA and CDR2 YSLEER. The CDR3 extends over 15 amino acids. Donor samples were obtained from healthy Caucasian individuals from Russia, aged about 6 to 95. Notes on this clonotype: Its antigen is not identified.

The sequencing input was blood. V and J are TRBV4-3 and TRBJ2-7; 9 bases match TRBD1. The TCR originated in a woman in her thirties or forties in good health. The CDR3 region has the DNA TGCGCCAGCAGCCAAGATCTTGGGACAGGGTCCGAGCAGTACTTC. Translated: CASSQDLGTGSEQYF.